This T cell receptor beta chain originates from a study of human T cells and chemical hapten exposure. Background on the study: Variation in per-sample TCR yields came mainly from small pooled library volume differences. Study-level findings and limits: While controls formed fewer of them, expanded TCRs formed significantly more large CDR3 similarity clusters. As patch test score rose, PT1 expanded TCR counts tended to rise as well.

About this clonotype itself: Its antigen remains unknown.

TCRdb called the RACE reads again in MiXCR, with one record for every CDR3 protein. The sample yields approximately 57,000 distinct CDR3 sequences, about a tenth seen once. Germline CDR1 DFQATT, CDR2 SNEGSKA (reference sequence). CDR3 size: 14 residues. The V and J ends lost 0 bases and 2 bases respectively, with 8 bases between them. Time point denoted: patch test 1, 2 weeks after DPC sensitization. Treatment here: therapeutic diphenylcyclopropenone sensitization with weekly scalp DPC. J is TRBJ1-3 and V is TRBV20-1; D call uncertain. This receptor was taken from a woman aged 40 to 50 with alopecia areata. Some clones in this sample may be carry-over from other donors' samples. The source material was whole blood, sampled in connection with sensitization to the hapten diphenylcyclopropenone (DPC). The CDR3 DNA reads as TGCAGTGCTAGAGATCGGTCGCCTGGAAACACCATATATTTT. Residues: CSARDRSPGNTIYF.